This entry features one T cell receptor (beta chain) sequence. Its antigen is not known. A multiplex PCR was run with 60 Vbeta primers and 13 Jbeta primers. The data were produced by immunoSEQ multiplex PCR, yet TCRdb's version contains in-frame clones alone and is incomplete. The top ten clones hold around 0.4% of a sample with approximately 210,000 clones, roughly 77% of them seen once. The CDR3 is made up of 14 amino acids. Germline V gene sequence: CDR1 SGHDT, CDR2 YYEEEE. Trimming removed 5 bases from V and 5 bases from J, with 13 bases in between. The data belong to a study of cytomegalovirus exposure and HLA in healthy donors. At the level of the study: Early release data held tens of millions of unique TCRs from HLA-typed donors.

General study findings and limits: HLA alleles were associated with 17,000 or so TCR beta sequences in a later analysis at 0.05 false discovery rate.

The receptor was derived from a male donor in good health and CMV-seropositive. The specimen was PBMCs. The J gene is TRBJ2-2, the V gene TRBV5-6, with D perhaps matching TRBD2 (6 bases). CDR3 in amino acids: CASRGGGETGELFF. The CDR3, as DNA: TGTGCCAGCAGAGGCGGAGGGGAAACCGGGGAGCTGTTTTTT.